This entry describes one T cell receptor beta chain. Antigen: not known. The second PCR ran roughly 6 to 11 cycles with a sample-barcoded 5' primer and J-beta primers. From the 5' RACE reads, TCRdb called clonotypes with MiXCR, one entry per CDR3 protein. The repertoire holds hundreds of thousands of distinct CDR3 sequences, with roughly 44% as singletons. This entry is derived from a study of blood T cells in healthy people across ages. As for the study in general: Template-switching capture recovered about one barcoded beta molecule per two T cells.

CDR3 size: 14 residues. Trimming at V came to 1 base and at J to 9 bases, leaving 7 bases not matched to a gene. The germline CDR1 and CDR2 sequences are DFQATT and SNEGSKA (reference sequence). Whole-study results and caveats: Roughly linearly, TCR beta diversity per million T cells fell as age increased.

This receptor was obtained from a man aged 55 to 70 in good health. The chain is built from TRBV20-1 and TRBJ2-1; 9 nucleotides align to TRBD2. The sequencing input was blood. The CDR3 loop reads CSARVPGLAGEQFF. DNA of the CDR3: TGCAGTGCTAGAGTACCGGGACTAGCCGGTGAGCAGTTCTTC.